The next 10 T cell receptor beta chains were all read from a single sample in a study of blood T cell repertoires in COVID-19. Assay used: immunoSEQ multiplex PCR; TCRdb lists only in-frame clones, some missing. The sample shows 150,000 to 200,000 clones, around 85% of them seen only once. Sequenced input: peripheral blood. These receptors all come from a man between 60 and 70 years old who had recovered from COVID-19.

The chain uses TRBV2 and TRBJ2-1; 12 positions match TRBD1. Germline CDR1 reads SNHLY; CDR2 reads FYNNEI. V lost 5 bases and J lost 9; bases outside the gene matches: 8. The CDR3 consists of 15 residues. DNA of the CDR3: TGTGCCAGCAGTACCGGGACAGGGGGCCTGGGTGAGCAGTTCTTC. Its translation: CASSTGTGGLGEQFF. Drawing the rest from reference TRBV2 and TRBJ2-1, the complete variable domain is EPEVTQTPSHQVTQMGQEVILRCVPISNHLYFYWYRQILGQKVEFLVSFYNNEISEKSEIFDDQFSVERPDGSNFTLKIRSTKLEDSAMYFCASSTGTGGLGEQFFGPGTRLTVL.

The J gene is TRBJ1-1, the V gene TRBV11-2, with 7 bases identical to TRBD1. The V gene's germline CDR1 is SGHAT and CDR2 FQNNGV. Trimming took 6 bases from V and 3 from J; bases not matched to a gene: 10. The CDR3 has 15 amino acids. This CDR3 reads CASSSLDRVHTEAFF. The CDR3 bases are TGTGCCAGCAGTTCCCTCGACAGGGTCCACACTGAAGCTTTCTTT.

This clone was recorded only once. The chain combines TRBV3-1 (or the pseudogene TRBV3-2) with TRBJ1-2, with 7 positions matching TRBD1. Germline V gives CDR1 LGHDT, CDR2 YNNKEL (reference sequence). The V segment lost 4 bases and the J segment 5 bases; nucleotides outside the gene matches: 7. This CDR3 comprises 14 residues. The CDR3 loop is CASSPPGQEYGYTF. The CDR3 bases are TGTGCCAGCAGCCCCCCCGGACAGGAGTATGGCTACACCTTC.

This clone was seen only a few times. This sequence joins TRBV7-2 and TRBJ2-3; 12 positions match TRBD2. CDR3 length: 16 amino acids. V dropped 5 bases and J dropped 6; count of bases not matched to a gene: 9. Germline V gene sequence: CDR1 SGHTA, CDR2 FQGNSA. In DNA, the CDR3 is TGTGCCAGCAGCCCACCTAGCGGGGGGGCAGGGGATACGCAGTATTTT. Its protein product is CASSPPSGGAGDTQYF.

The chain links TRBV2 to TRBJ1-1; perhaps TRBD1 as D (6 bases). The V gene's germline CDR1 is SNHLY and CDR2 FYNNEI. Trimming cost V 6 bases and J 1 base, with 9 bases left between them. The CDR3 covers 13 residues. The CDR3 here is CASSGQQNTEAFF. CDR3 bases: TGTGCCAGCAGCGGACAGCAGAACACTGAAGCTTTCTTT.

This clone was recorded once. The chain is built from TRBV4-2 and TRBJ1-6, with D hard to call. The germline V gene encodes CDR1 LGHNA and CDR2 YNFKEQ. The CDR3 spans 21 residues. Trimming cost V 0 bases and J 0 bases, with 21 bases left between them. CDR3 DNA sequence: TGTGCCAGCAGCCAAGAGCCCCGCGGCGCGGATTACTTCTCCTATAATTCACCCCTCCACTTT. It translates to CASSQEPRGADYFSYNSPLHF.

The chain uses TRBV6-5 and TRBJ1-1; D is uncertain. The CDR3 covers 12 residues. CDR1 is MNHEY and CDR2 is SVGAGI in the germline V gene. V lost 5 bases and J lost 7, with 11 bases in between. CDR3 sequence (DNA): TGTGCCAGCAGTCGAAATGAGGATGAAGCTTTCTTT. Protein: CASSRNEDEAFF.

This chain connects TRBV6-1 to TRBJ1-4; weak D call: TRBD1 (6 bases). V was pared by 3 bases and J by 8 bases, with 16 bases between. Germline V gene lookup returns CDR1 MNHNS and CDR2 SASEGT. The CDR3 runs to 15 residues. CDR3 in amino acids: CASSEGGTGAEKLFF. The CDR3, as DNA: TGTGCCAGCAGTGAGGGGGGGACGGGGGCCGAAAAACTGTTTTTT.

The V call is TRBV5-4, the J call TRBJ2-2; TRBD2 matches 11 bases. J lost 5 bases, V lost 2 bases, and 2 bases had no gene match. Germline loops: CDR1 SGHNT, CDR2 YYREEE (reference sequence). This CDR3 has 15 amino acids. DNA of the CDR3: TGTGCCAGCAGCTTACGACTAGCGGGGACCGGGGAGCTGTTTTTT. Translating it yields CASSLRLAGTGELFF.

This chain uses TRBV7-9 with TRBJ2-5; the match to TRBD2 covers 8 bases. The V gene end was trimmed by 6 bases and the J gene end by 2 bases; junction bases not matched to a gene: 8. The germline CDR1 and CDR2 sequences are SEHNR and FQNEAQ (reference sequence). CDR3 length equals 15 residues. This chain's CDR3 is CASSPWTSIQETQYF. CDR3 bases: TGTGCCAGCAGTCCGTGGACTAGCATTCAAGAGACCCAGTACTTC. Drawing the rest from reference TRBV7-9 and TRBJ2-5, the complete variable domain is DTGVSQNPRHKITKRGQNVTFRCDPISEHNRLYWYRQTLGQGPEFLTYFQNEAQLEKSRLLSDRFSAERPKGSFSTLEIQRTEQGDSAMYLCASSPWTSIQETQYFGPGTRLLVL.